This T cell receptor beta chain was captured by sequencing in a study of CD8+ T cells in alopecia areata listed by TCRdb under 2018. Some background on the complete study: Treated patients were enrolled in an open-label pilot trial of oral tofacitinib at 5 to 10 mg twice daily for moderate-to-severe alopecia areata. Tofacitinib was given for 6 to 18 months, followed by 6 months of follow-up off drug to assess delayed response and recurrence. In treated patients, disease severity was measured using the SALT score, which gives the percentage of scalp surface area affected. To study T cell clonal expansion in alopecia areata, the researchers applied high-throughput TCRbeta sequencing to both the C3H/HeJ mouse model and human patients. In humans, TCRbeta sequencing was performed on scalp tissue and on sorted CD4+ and CD8+ peripheral blood T cells from healthy controls and from patients with patchy or totalis/universalis alopecia areata. Patients on tofacitinib were biopsied at baseline and after 4 and 24 weeks of treatment, and several of the patients also had a later scalp biopsy. Scalp clonality was compared among normal scalp (n=4), patchy alopecia areata scalp (n=8), and alopecia totalis/universalis scalp (n=8). RNA was extracted with the PAXgene miRNA kit for fixed scalp, the miRNeasy kit for PBMCs, and the RNeasy kit for mouse skin. TCRbeta CDR3 regions were amplified by immunoSEQ multiplex PCR using 35 Vbeta forward and 13 Jbeta reverse primers.

Receptor libraries were prepared by the immunoSEQ multiplex PCR assay. RNA was extracted from all samples and reverse transcribed into cDNA, which served as template for TCR sequencing. SuperScript III was used for first-strand cDNA synthesis, primed with a 2:1 mix of oligo-dT and random hexamers. Amplification bias was assessed with a synthetic immune receptor repertoire, and residual bias was removed computationally. In the original analysis: Raw reads were preprocessed to remove errors, and CDR3 was defined according to IMGT conventions as the region from the conserved cysteine to phenylalanine. Clonality was computed as 1 minus the Shannon entropy, with the entropy normalized by log2 of the number of productive unique TCRs. Whether scalp clones were CD4 or CD8 was inferred by matching scalp TCRbeta sequences against CD4 and CD8 repertoires sorted from blood. TCRdb took over this immuneACCESS table, retaining in-frame rearrangements with V and J assigned. Such tables are incomplete; in checked studies, under half of the missing clones stem from an unresolved V gene, and the remainder is unexplained. V and J calls and clone size are as listed in that table; D and trimming were resolved from the DNA. The sample profile shows about 180,000 clones; less than 70% of them were found once. The ten largest make up roughly a tenth of the sample.

This clone has more than one count but fewer than ten. The antigen this receptor binds is unknown. No qualities accompany the bases; no much larger clone lies one base away. Including cysteine and phenylalanine, the CDR3 has 13 amino acids. The only DNA kept is the CDR3, 39 bases in frame from the first base. V is clipped by 1 base and J by 11 bases, and the sequence between their germline boundaries is 14 bases long. According to the germline V gene, CDR1 reads SGHAT and CDR2 reads FQNNGV. On the study overall, not on this receptor specifically: Scalp clonality and the number of expanded CD8+ clones among the top 100 scalp clones were significantly decreased by tofacitinib. Because the treated cohort was small and included a single nonresponder, larger studies are needed to assess links between baseline CD8+ expansion and response. During tofacitinib treatment, many expanded lesional clones stuck around in both scalp and blood, and this persistence may partly explain why relapse happens after treatment is stopped. TCR sequences shared between patients were less clear than in mice, possibly partly because of HLA diversity in the patient population. Compared with normal scalp, lesional scalp had higher clonality and more expanded CD8+ clones, particularly in alopecia totalis/universalis, a pattern that suggests antigenic drive. Unlike mouse skin, where gammadelta T cells dominate, normal human skin contains resident alphabeta T cells that get sequenced too, which complicates analysis of the scalp TCR repertoire.

Reading the label with the study, this specimen's time point is: around 24 weeks on oral tofacitinib. The intended sense of this specimen's treatment or condition label: oral pan-JAK inhibitor, 5-10 mg twice daily. Lesional scalp punch biopsies and peripheral blood were collected from alopecia areata patients. PBMCs were isolated by density centrifugation and stained for CD3, CD4 and CD8, and CD4+ and CD8+ T cells were sorted on a FACSAria. Sequencing was performed on CD8+ T cells sorted from blood, taken at week 24, from a patient treated with tofacitinib. Here the chain combines TRBV11-2 and TRBJ1-1; the D segment cannot be called with confidence. This TCR was sampled from a human donor with alopecia areata. The CDR3 region: CASSLGQAARAFF. The nucleotides read TGTGCCAGCAGCTTAGGCCAGGCTGCACGGGCTTTCTTT.